The sequence of this T cell receptor beta chain was determined in a study of T cells in Graves' hyperthyroidism and ophthalmopathy. Regarding the study as a whole: The majority of expanded thyroid clonotypes above 0.001 also appeared in blood.

A note on this clonotype: Its antigen remains unidentified. A much larger clone sits a single nucleotide away, making a read error possible. No DNA is shown, since the ends of the CDR3 on it are uncertain; the CDR3 is the one TCRdb lists.

The hyperthyroidism patients had all been newly diagnosed, and their disease duration was under 2 months. Their ages ranged from 18 to 65 years. Exclusion of a patient resulted from uncontrolled infection, other autoimmune disease, pregnancy or lactation. Clinical symptoms, serum thyroxine and TRAb, thyroid ultrasound and orbital computed tomography were used for the diagnoses. The TCR beta CDR3 regions underwent amplification using RNA transcripts as the source. Using the HTBI primer set, a first-round RT-PCR was run on the TCR CDR3. TCRdb re-called the multiplex PCR reads with MiXCR, one entry per CDR3 protein. The sample records 610,000 or so distinct CDR3 sequences, around 45% being singletons. CDR1 ENHRY and CDR2 SYGVKD come from the germline V gene. The length of the CDR3 is 16 amino acids, counting both ends.

Source material: peripheral blood or thyroid tissue (not recorded which). The origin of this receptor is a woman between 18 and 29 years old with Graves' hyperthyroidism. The chain carries TRBV10-3 and TRBJ1-4. CDR3 residues: CASSYECSTTNEKLFF.